A single sample gave rise to the 6 T cell receptor beta chains below, sequenced in a study of cytomegalovirus exposure and HLA in healthy donors. Sequenced by immunoSEQ multiplex PCR; TCRdb stores in-frame clones only, minus some. Among around 300,000 clones, about nine tenths were seen once, and the ten largest hold 1% to 1.5%. The specimen was PBMCs. Every receptor here comes from a young woman in good health and CMV-seropositive.

The V gene is TRBV7-8, the J gene TRBJ2-7; 8 nucleotides line up with TRBD1. CDR3 size: 15 residues. Germline V gene data show CDR1 as SGHVS and CDR2 as FQNEAQ. The trim removed 1 base at V and 2 bases at J, leaving 4 bases unmatched. CDR3 region: CASSLGTGFAYEQYF. Here the CDR3 DNA reads TGTGCCAGCAGCTTAGGGACAGGGTTCGCCTACGAGCAGTACTTC.

The chain combines TRBV27 with TRBJ2-5, with D unclear. Trimming pared 0 bases from V and 3 bases from J, leaving 5 bases between. The CDR3 sequence is 13 residues long. Germline V gene data show CDR1 as MNHEY and CDR2 as SMNVEV (reference sequence). CDR3 protein: CASSLSNKETQYF. The CDR3 nucleotides are TGTGCCAGCAGTTTATCGAATAAAGAGACCCAGTACTTC.

The V gene is TRBV6-1, the J gene TRBJ2-7, with 7 bases identical to TRBD2. The CDR3 consists of 15 residues. The V gene's germline CDR1 is MNHNS and CDR2 SASEGT. With V trimmed by 4 bases and J by 1 base, 7 bases remained unmatched. The CDR3 sequence is CASSVERGLSYEQYF. The CDR3, as DNA: TGTGCCAGCAGTGTAGAGCGGGGTCTTTCCTACGAGCAGTACTTC.

This sequence joins TRBV5-1 and TRBJ2-1, with D possibly being TRBD1 (8 bases). Germline V gene lookup returns CDR1 SGHRS and CDR2 YFSETQ. V lost 3 bases, J lost 3 bases, and 13 bases lay in between. The CDR3 is made up of 15 amino acids. CDR3 in amino acids: CASSSTGGDYNEQFF. The CDR3 DNA reads as TGCGCCAGCAGCTCAACAGGGGGGGACTACAATGAGCAGTTCTTC.

This clone was seen only a few times. The CDR3 here is CASSDLRRAFF. CDR3 DNA sequence: TGTGCCAGCAGTGACTTGAGGAGAGCTTTCTTT. The chain uses TRBV28 and TRBJ1-1, with unresolved D. The CDR3 is 11 amino acids. Trimming left V 5 bases short and J 10 bases short, with 11 bases between. Germline-derived CDR1 and CDR2 are MDHEN and SYDVKM. Full variable domain (outside the CDR3, taken from reference TRBV28 and TRBJ1-1): DVKVTQSSRYLVKRTGEKVFLECVQDMDHENMFWYRQDPGLGLRLIYFSYDVKMKEKGDIPEGYSVSREKKERFSLILESASTNQTSMYLCASSDLRRAFFGQGTRLTVV.

This clone was counted ten times or more. The CDR3 protein is CASSYSGTGEYGYTF. The CDR3 region has the DNA TGTGCCAGCAGTTACTCGGGGACGGGGGAGTATGGCTACACCTTC. The V call is TRBV6-5, the J call TRBJ1-2; tentative D call: TRBD1 (5 bases). Trimming left V 0 bases short and J 5 bases short, with 13 bases between. The CDR3 consists of 15 residues. CDR1 and CDR2 from the germline V gene are MNHEY and SVGAGI.